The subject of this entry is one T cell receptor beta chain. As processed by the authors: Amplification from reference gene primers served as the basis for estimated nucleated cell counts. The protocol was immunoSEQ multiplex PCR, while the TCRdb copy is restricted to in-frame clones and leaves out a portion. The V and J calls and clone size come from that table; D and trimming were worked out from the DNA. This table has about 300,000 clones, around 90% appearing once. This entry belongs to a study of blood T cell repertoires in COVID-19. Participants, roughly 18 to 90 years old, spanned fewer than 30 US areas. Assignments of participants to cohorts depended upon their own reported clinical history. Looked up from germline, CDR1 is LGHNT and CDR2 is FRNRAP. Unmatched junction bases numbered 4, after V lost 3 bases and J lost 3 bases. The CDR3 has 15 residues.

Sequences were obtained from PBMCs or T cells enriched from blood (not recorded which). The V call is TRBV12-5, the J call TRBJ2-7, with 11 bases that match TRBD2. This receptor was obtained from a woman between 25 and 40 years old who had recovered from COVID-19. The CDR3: CASGFGLAGGYEQYF. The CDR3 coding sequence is TGTGCTAGTGGTTTCGGGCTAGCGGGGGGCTACGAGCAGTACTTC.